A single sample gave rise to the 21 T cell receptor beta chains below, sequenced in a study of T cell repertoires in cytomegalovirus infection. Each CDR3 protein is one row after TCRdb ran MiXCR on the reads. The table shows about 700,000 distinct CDR3 sequences, with about 30% occurring only once. The antigens of these receptors remain unknown. Material: cultured PBMCs, obtained from culture after CMV antigen stimulation. These receptors came from a human donor in good health (CMV status not recorded). Some clones in this sample may be carry-over from other donors' samples.

DNA of the CDR3: TGTGCCAACGCACTTCACCCGGGACTTCAAAACACTGAAGCTTTCTTT. Encoded protein: CANALHPGLQNTEAFF. This chain links TRBV7-6 with TRBJ1-1, with a possible D match to TRBD1 (5 bases). CDR1 and CDR2 from the germline V gene are SGHVS and FNYEAQ. The germline V and J ends were trimmed by 10 bases and 2 bases, with 23 bases remaining between them. The CDR3 totals 16 residues.

About this clonotype: The germline gene is not matched at one end of the junction; a read error may be the cause. The DNA for the CDR3 is TGTGCCAGCCACCGGGACCTCTATAATTCACCCCTCCGCTTT. This sequence encodes CASHRDLYNSPLRF. The V and J genes are TRBV6-1 and TRBJ1-6; D is perhaps TRBD1 (5 bases). The CDR3 has 14 residues. Germline V gene sequence: CDR1 MNHNS, CDR2 SASEGT.

This chain uses TRBV12-3 or TRBV12-4 with TRBJ1-1; a possible D gene is TRBD1 (6 bases). The CDR3 covers 13 residues. V was cut by 6 bases and J by 6 bases, with 14 bases left in between. The CDR3 region has the DNA TGTGCCAGCAGCATACAGGGAATTCCTGAAGCTTTCTTT. Its translation is CASSIQGIPEAFF.

The genes are TRBV5-6 and TRBJ2-3; weak D call: TRBD2 (6 bases). Germline V gene lookup returns CDR1 SGHDT and CDR2 YYEEEE. This CDR3 contains 14 residues. Trimming cost V 2 bases and J 3 bases, with 10 bases left between them. This CDR3 is CASSFGGKTDTQYF. DNA for the CDR3: TGTGCCAGCAGCTTTGGGGGGAAGACAGATACGCAGTATTTT.

This clonotype occurred a few times. The chain carries TRBV12-3 or TRBV12-4 and TRBJ1-2; D not certain. Trimming pared 7 bases from V and 8 bases from J, leaving 20 bases between. The CDR3 is made up of 14 amino acids. CDR3 loop: CASTLSAAPGGYTF. Written as DNA, the CDR3 is TGTGCCAGCACCCTTTCGGCGGCCCCGGGGGGCTACACCTTC.

This clonotype was counted between two and nine times. The gene calls are TRBV7-2 and TRBJ2-1; a possible D gene is TRBD2 (5 bases). V was clipped by 3 bases and J by 9 bases, with 9 bases between them. CDR3 length equals 12 residues. Germline CDR1 and CDR2: SGHTA and FQGNSA. The CDR3 here is CASSFPSFEQFF. Written as DNA, the CDR3 is TGTGCCAGCAGCTTCCCTAGCTTTGAGCAGTTCTTC.

The chain employs TRBV28 and TRBJ1-2, with a weak D call TRBD1 (5 bases). Trimming removed 7 bases at V and 8 bases at J, with 20 bases between. The germline CDR1 and CDR2 sequences are MDHEN and SYDVKM. The CDR3 consists of 14 residues. In DNA, the CDR3 is TGTGCCAGCAAGGAGACAGCGTTTTCATCGGGCTACACCTTC. Residues: CASKETAFSSGYTF.

This clonotype showed up just a few times. This rearrangement joins TRBV19 to TRBJ2-7; no clear D. This CDR3 region has 11 residues. V was pared by 3 bases and J by 7 bases, with 7 bases between. Germline lookup yields CDR1 LNHDA and CDR2 SQIVND (reference sequence). CDR3 sequence: CASSIGSEQYF. CDR3 coding DNA: TGTGCCAGTAGTATTGGTAGTGAGCAGTACTTC. Full variable domain (remainder filled in from reference TRBV19 and TRBJ2-7): DGGITQSPKYLFRKEGQNVTLSCEQNLNHDAMYWYRQDPGQGLRLIYYSQIVNDFQKGDIAEGYSVSREKKESFPLTVTSAQKNPTAFYLCASSIGSEQYFGPGTRLTVT.

This clonotype was seen only a few times. The chain recombines TRBV7-9 with TRBJ1-1; D is undetermined. This CDR3 has 14 amino acids. Deletions cut 5 bases from V and 0 bases from J, with 10 bases between. Germline V gene data show CDR1 as SEHNR and CDR2 as FQNEAQ (reference sequence). The CDR3 DNA reads TGTGCCAGCAGCCCTTCGCTAATGAACACTGAAGCTTTCTTT. Residues: CASSPSLMNTEAFF.

The V and J genes are TRBV4-1 and TRBJ2-3; 7 bases map to TRBD2. Germline CDR1 reads MGHRA; CDR2 reads YSYEKL. The CDR3 loop spans 15 amino acids. The V gene end was trimmed by 4 bases and the J gene end by 1 base; junction bases not matched to a gene: 5. CDR3 in DNA: TGCGCCAGCAGCCGGACTAGTTACGGCACAGATACGCAGTATTTT. Translation: CASSRTSYGTDTQYF.

V is TRBV4-2 and J is TRBJ2-1, with TRBD2 identical over 8 bases. Losses at the gene ends were 1 base for V and 10 bases for J; bases not matched to a gene: 0. The CDR3 totals 12 residues. Germline V gene data show CDR1 as LGHNA and CDR2 as YNFKEQ. In DNA form, the CDR3 reads TGTGCCAGCAGCCAAGGGACTAGCGAGCAGTTCTTC. It codes for CASSQGTSEQFF.

This clonotype was counted a few times. The J gene is TRBJ1-4, the V gene TRBV4-1, with 7 bases that match TRBD1. CDR1 and CDR2 (germline): MGHRA, YSYEKL. Trimming at V came to 7 bases and at J to 7 bases, leaving 6 bases not matched to a gene. The CDR3 loop spans 13 amino acids. This CDR3 is CASNQGGGEKLFF. Written as DNA, the CDR3 is TGCGCCAGCAACCAGGGGGGAGGTGAAAAACTGTTTTTT.

The chain carries TRBV6-1 and TRBJ1-2, with TRBD1 matching 8 bases. J gave up 8 bases and V 6 bases, and 11 bases lay outside the gene matches. The germline V gene has CDR1 MNHNS and CDR2 SASEGT. The CDR3 loop spans 14 amino acids. DNA of the CDR3: TGTGCCAGCAGCCGCGGACAGGGTGATACGGGCTACACCTTC. This gives the protein CASSRGQGDTGYTF.

This clonotype was observed a handful of times. The chain links TRBV28 to TRBJ1-5; D not certain. The V end was cut by 5 bases, the J end by 3 bases, with 17 bases between. This CDR3 has 16 amino acids. The germline gives CDR1 MDHEN, CDR2 SYDVKM. Here the CDR3 DNA reads TGTGCCAGCAGTCCCCCGAGGCGGCAGAACAATCAGCCCCAGCATTTT. It specifies CASSPPRRQNNQPQHF.

The rearrangement uses TRBV19 and TRBJ2-1; D remains unclear. CDR1 is LNHDA, CDR2 SQIVND, per germline (reference sequence). This CDR3 contains 13 residues. The ends were cut back, 4 bases at V and 5 bases at J, with 9 bases in the middle. The CDR3 loop is CASSTSRHNEQFF. DNA of the CDR3: TGTGCCAGTAGTACCTCTCGACACAATGAGCAGTTCTTC.

This clonotype was counted between two and nine times. The V call is TRBV20-1, the J call TRBJ1-1, with D perhaps matching TRBD1 (6 bases). Trimming removed 4 bases from V and 4 bases from J, with 13 bases in between. Germline V CDR1 and CDR2: DFQATT, SNEGSKA (reference sequence). The CDR3 length is 13 residues. The CDR3 sequence is CSATGAGSTEAFF. CDR3 DNA: TGCAGTGCTACAGGGGCCGGTTCCACTGAAGCTTTCTTT.

The genes are TRBV6-1 and TRBJ1-1, with TRBD1 matching 7 bases. The CDR3 totals 19 residues. J was trimmed by 1 base and V by 1 base; bases with no gene match: 15. Germline CDR1 and CDR2: MNHNS and SASEGT. Here the CDR3 DNA reads TGTGCCAGCAGTGAAGGTACCGGGACAGCCGAGATTAAGAACACTGAAGCTTTCTTT. Its translation: CASSEGTGTAEIKNTEAFF.

This clonotype has only a few counts. The CDR3 is CASSQGRNLPYEQYF. In DNA form, the CDR3 reads TGTGCCAGCAGCCAAGGACGTAACCTTCCCTACGAGCAGTACTTC. J is TRBJ2-7 and V is TRBV3-1; D gene ambiguous. The CDR3 has 15 amino acids. Per germline, CDR1 LGHDT and CDR2 YNNKEL (reference sequence). V was cut by 1 base and J by 2 bases, with 12 bases left in between.

This chain connects TRBV6-6 to TRBJ1-6, with a possible D match to TRBD1 (6 bases). V lost 6 bases, J lost 7 bases, and 13 bases lay in between. The CDR3 length is 14 residues. Looked up from germline, CDR1 is MNHNY and CDR2 is SVGAGI (reference sequence). CDR3 residues: CASRGASENSPLHF. CDR3 in DNA: TGTGCCAGCAGGGGGGCTTCGGAGAATTCACCCCTCCACTTT.

This sequence joins TRBV10-3 and TRBJ1-2; tentative D call: TRBD1 (5 bases). V lost 10 bases and J lost 4, with 16 bases in between. The V gene's germline CDR1 is ENHRY and CDR2 SYGVKD. This CDR3 comprises 13 residues. CDR3 in DNA: TGTGCCACATTCCAGGGCGGTGTCTATGGCTACACCTTC. Its protein product is CATFQGGVYGYTF.

In its sample, this clonotype was seen many times. V gene TRBV7-2 combines with J gene TRBJ2-5; weak D call: TRBD2 (6 bases). V lost 4 bases and J 6 bases, leaving 15 bases between the germline ends. The CDR3 consists of 14 residues. The germline CDR1 and CDR2 sequences are SGHTA and FQGNSA. For the CDR3, the DNA is TGTGCCAGCAGCTCCTCTAGCGTGCTGCAGACCCAGTACTTC. Amino acid sequence: CASSSSSVLQTQYF.